The clone carrying this TCR beta chain was detected many times. Its matching antigen is unknown. Measured with immunoSEQ multiplex PCR; TCRdb has only the in-frame clones, and not every one. Among hundreds of thousands of clones listed, around four fifths were seen once. This sample is part of a study of cytomegalovirus exposure and HLA in healthy donors. Overall study: The use of the same platform for the approximately 130 validation repertoires and the 650 to 850 first-cohort repertoires was reported by a later analysis. Notes on the study in general: Many donors carried some public TCRs, although rarity characterized most TCR sequences.

With 3 bases removed from V and 4 bases from J, the gap between germline ends came to 9 bases. Germline V gives CDR1 SGHAT, CDR2 FQDESV (reference sequence). The CDR3 extends over 13 amino acids. The receptor comes from a young woman in good health and CMV-seronegative. Source material: PBMCs. The V call is TRBV11-1, the J call TRBJ1-1; the D is unclear. CDR3 DNA: TGTGCCAGCAGCTTCAGCCAGGCCACTGAAGCTTTCTTT. Its translation is CASSFSQATEAFF.